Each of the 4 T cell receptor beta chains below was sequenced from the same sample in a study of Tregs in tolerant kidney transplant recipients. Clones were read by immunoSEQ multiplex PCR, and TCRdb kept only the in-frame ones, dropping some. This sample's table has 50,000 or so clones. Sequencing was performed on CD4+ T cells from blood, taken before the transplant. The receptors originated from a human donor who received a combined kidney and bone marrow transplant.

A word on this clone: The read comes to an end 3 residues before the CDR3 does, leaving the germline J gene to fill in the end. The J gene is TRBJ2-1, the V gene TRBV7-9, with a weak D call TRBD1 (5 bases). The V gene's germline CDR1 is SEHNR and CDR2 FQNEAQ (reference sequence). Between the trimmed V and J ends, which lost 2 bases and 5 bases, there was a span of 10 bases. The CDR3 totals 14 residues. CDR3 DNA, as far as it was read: TGTGCCAGCAGCTTAACCGGACAAAACAATGAG. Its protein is CASSLTGQNNE. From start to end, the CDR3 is CASSLTGQNNEQFF.

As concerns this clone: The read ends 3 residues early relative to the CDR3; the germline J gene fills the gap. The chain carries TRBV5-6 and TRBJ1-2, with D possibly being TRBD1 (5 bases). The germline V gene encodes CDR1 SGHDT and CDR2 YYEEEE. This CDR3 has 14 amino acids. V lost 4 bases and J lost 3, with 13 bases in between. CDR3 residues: CASSLGGAHYGYTF. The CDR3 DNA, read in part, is TGTGCCAGCAGCCTGGGAGGGGCTCACTATGGC.

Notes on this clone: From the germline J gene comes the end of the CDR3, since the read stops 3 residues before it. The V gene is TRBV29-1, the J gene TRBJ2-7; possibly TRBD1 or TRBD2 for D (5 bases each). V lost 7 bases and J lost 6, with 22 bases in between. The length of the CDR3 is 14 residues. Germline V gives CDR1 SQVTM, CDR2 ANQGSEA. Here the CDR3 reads CSARGAGHRREQYF. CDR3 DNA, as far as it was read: TGCAGCGCTCGAGGGGCAGGACACCGACGCGAG.

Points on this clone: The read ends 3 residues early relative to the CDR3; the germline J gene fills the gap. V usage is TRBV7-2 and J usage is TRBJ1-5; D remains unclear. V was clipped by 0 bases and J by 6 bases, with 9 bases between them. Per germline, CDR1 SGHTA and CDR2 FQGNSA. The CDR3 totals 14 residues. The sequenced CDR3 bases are TGTGCCAGCAGCTTAGCGGGCAGATTTCAGCCC. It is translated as CASSLAGRFQP. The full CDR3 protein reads CASSLAGRFQPQHF. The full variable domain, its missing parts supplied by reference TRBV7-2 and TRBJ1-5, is GAGVSQSPSNKVTEKGKDVELRCDPISGHTALYWYRQSLGQGLEFLIYFQGNSAPDKSGLPSDRFSAERTGGSVSTLTIQRTQQEDSAVYLCASSLAGRFQPQHFGDGTRLSIL.